This T cell receptor (beta chain) was recorded in a study of control samples from healthy donors and cancer patients. The protocol was immunoSEQ multiplex PCR, while the TCRdb copy is restricted to in-frame clones and leaves out a portion. The sample lists about 130,000 clones, 91% occurring once. The TCR sequence derives from a man between 18 and 35 years old in good health. Sequenced: blood.

CDR3 DNA: TGTGCCAGCAGTCCGGGAATGAACTATGGCTACACCTTC. Translation gives CASSPGMNYGYTF. The gene calls are TRBV6-5 and TRBJ1-2; D is uncertain. Germline-derived CDR1 and CDR2 are MNHEY and SVGAGI. The CDR3 consists of 13 residues. Trimming stripped 5 bases from V and 2 bases from J, with 9 bases between.